A selection of T cell receptor beta chains follows, all from one sample in a study of blood T cell repertoires in COVID-19. The assay was immunoSEQ multiplex PCR, and TCRdb's table has in-frame clones only and misses some. This table has 250,000 to 400,000 clones, 75% to 90% appearing once. The sample taken for sequencing was PBMCs or T cells enriched from blood (not recorded which). The receptors here all came from a man aged 55 to 69 who had recovered from COVID-19. Both conserved end residues are part of each CDR3. A D gene is named only where the DNA matches it firmly. Where a row states a size, it is once, few, many or the class of an expanded clone; other rows omit it.

v_gene: TRBV2
j_gene: TRBJ1-2
d_gene: -
abundance: -
CDR3nt: TGTGCCAGCAGTGAATGGGCAGCTCTATATGGCTACACCTTC
CDR3aa: CASSEWAALYGYTF

v_gene: TRBV9
j_gene: TRBJ1-3
d_gene: -
abundance: -
CDR3nt: TGTGCCAGCAGCTCACAGAGCTCTGGAAACACCATATATTTT
CDR3aa: CASSSQSSGNTIYF

v_gene: TRBV4-3
j_gene: TRBJ1-2
d_gene: -
abundance: -
CDR3nt: TGCGCCAGCAGCCAAGAGTTGGCCAGGGCGGTTTATGGCTACACCTTC
CDR3aa: CASSQELARAVYGYTF

v_gene: TRBV6-4
j_gene: TRBJ1-2
d_gene: -
abundance: -
CDR3nt: TGTGCCAGCAGTGACTCGAGTGGGCTGGCTGGCTACACCTTC
CDR3aa: CASSDSSGLAGYTF

v_gene: TRBV28
j_gene: TRBJ2-4
d_gene: -
abundance: -
CDR3nt: TGTGCCAGCAGTTTATTGCGGGGTAAAAACATTCAGTACTTC
CDR3aa: CASSLLRGKNIQYF

v_gene: TRBV7-2
j_gene: TRBJ1-5
d_gene: -
abundance: -
CDR3nt: TGTGCCAGCAGCTTACAGAGTCCTCCTGCGGGCCAGCATTTT
CDR3aa: CASSLQSPPAGQHF

v_gene: TRBV6-5
j_gene: TRBJ1-2
d_gene: TRBD1
abundance: -
CDR3nt: TGTGCCAGCAGTCCCCGACAGGGGGTGAACTATGGCTACACCTTC
CDR3aa: CASSPRQGVNYGYTF

v_gene: TRBV30
j_gene: TRBJ2-2
d_gene: -
abundance: -
CDR3nt: TGTGCCTGGTTGCGTGGGCCGTCGAACACCGGGGAGCTGTTTTTT
CDR3aa: CAWLRGPSNTGELFF

v_gene: TRBV5-1
j_gene: TRBJ1-1
d_gene: -
abundance: -
CDR3nt: TGCGCCAGCAGCTTGGGCAGGGTGAACACTGAAGCTTTCTTT
CDR3aa: CASSLGRVNTEAFF

v_gene: TRBV6-5
j_gene: TRBJ1-2
d_gene: TRBD1
abundance: -
CDR3nt: TGTGCCAGCAGGGGAACAGGGGGTTCGTATGGCTACACCTTC
CDR3aa: CASRGTGGSYGYTF

v_gene: TRBV5-1
j_gene: TRBJ1-1
d_gene: TRBD1
abundance: -
CDR3nt: TGCGCCAGCAGTTTCACCGACAGGGAAGGGGCTGAAGCTTTCTTT
CDR3aa: CASSFTDREGAEAFF

v_gene: TRBV5-4
j_gene: TRBJ1-2
d_gene: -
abundance: -
CDR3nt: TGTGCCAGCAGCTTGGAGCGGGGTGACTATGGCTACACCTTC
CDR3aa: CASSLERGDYGYTF

v_gene: TRBV6-5
j_gene: TRBJ2-5
d_gene: -
abundance: once
CDR3nt: TGTGCCAGCAGTTATGGGAGGCGAGAGACCCAGTACTTC
CDR3aa: CASSYGRRETQYF

v_gene: TRBV5-5
j_gene: TRBJ2-5
d_gene: -
abundance: -
CDR3nt: TGTGCCAGCACCGGGGTAATTGGGCTGGAGACCCAGTACTTC
CDR3aa: CASTGVIGLETQYF

v_gene: TRBV7-3
j_gene: TRBJ2-1
d_gene: TRBD2
abundance: -
CDR3nt: TGTGCCAGCAGCTTAGTAGCGGGAGGAGGAAATGAGCAGTTCTTC
CDR3aa: CASSLVAGGGNEQFF

v_gene: TRBV2
j_gene: TRBJ1-4
d_gene: -
abundance: -
CDR3nt: TGTGCCAGCAGACCTAGCGGACACGTTAATGAAAAACTGTTTTTT
CDR3aa: CASRPSGHVNEKLFF

v_gene: TRBV29-1
j_gene: TRBJ2-1
d_gene: TRBD1
abundance: -
CDR3nt: TGCAGCGTTGTTGGTCAGGGGGCTGGAGAGCAGTTCTTC
CDR3aa: CSVVGQGAGEQFF

v_gene: TRBV2
j_gene: TRBJ1-5
d_gene: -
abundance: -
CDR3nt: TGTGCCAGCAGTCCTAGTAGCAATCAGCCCCAGCATTTT
CDR3aa: CASSPSSNQPQHF

v_gene: TRBV11-2
j_gene: TRBJ1-3
d_gene: -
abundance: once
CDR3nt: TGTGCCAGCAGCCGCGTAGGGGACTCTGGAAACACCATATATTTT
CDR3aa: CASSRVGDSGNTIYF

v_gene: TRBV19
j_gene: TRBJ1-5
d_gene: TRBD1
abundance: -
CDR3nt: TGTGCCAGTAGATCTACAGGGGGTTATCAGCCCCAGCATTTT
CDR3aa: CASRSTGGYQPQHF

v_gene: TRBV28
j_gene: TRBJ1-6
d_gene: TRBD1
abundance: -
CDR3nt: TGTGCCAGCAGTTCTCTAAGGGGGCGTAATTCACCCCTCCACTTT
CDR3aa: CASSSLRGRNSPLHF

v_gene: TRBV15
j_gene: TRBJ1-2
d_gene: -
abundance: once
CDR3nt: TGTGCCACCGGGGACCGGCAGGGGAACGGCTACACCTTC
CDR3aa: CATGDRQGNGYTF

v_gene: TRBV19
j_gene: TRBJ1-5
d_gene: TRBD1
abundance: -
CDR3nt: TGTGCCAGTAGTTTCGGGACAGGGGGCAAAGGCAATCAGCCCCAGCATTTT
CDR3aa: CASSFGTGGKGNQPQHF

v_gene: TRBV4-3
j_gene: TRBJ1-4
d_gene: TRBD1
abundance: -
CDR3nt: TGCGCCAGCAGCCATAGGACAGGGTATAATGAAAAACTGTTTTTT
CDR3aa: CASSHRTGYNEKLFF

v_gene: TRBV19
j_gene: TRBJ1-2
d_gene: -
abundance: -
CDR3nt: TGTGCCAGTAGTATCCGGAACTATGGCTACACCTTC
CDR3aa: CASSIRNYGYTF

v_gene: TRBV6-6
j_gene: TRBJ2-3
d_gene: TRBD2
abundance: -
CDR3nt: TGTGCCAGCAGTCATGTAGCGGGACGGCTTTACACAGATACGCAGTATTTT
CDR3aa: CASSHVAGRLYTDTQYF

v_gene: TRBV28
j_gene: TRBJ1-5
d_gene: -
abundance: -
CDR3nt: TGTGCCAGCAGTTTACAGACTAATCAGCCCCAGCATTTT
CDR3aa: CASSLQTNQPQHF

v_gene: TRBV5-6
j_gene: TRBJ1-1
d_gene: -
abundance: -
CDR3nt: TGTGCCAGCAGCTTGTTGACAGGCAACACTGAAGCTTTCTTT
CDR3aa: CASSLLTGNTEAFF

v_gene: TRBV5-6
j_gene: TRBJ1-3
d_gene: -
abundance: -
CDR3nt: TGTGCCAGCAGCCGACGAGGCGGCACGTCCGGAAACACCATATATTTT
CDR3aa: CASSRRGGTSGNTIYF

v_gene: TRBV7-2
j_gene: TRBJ1-2
d_gene: -
abundance: few
CDR3nt: TGTGCCAGCAGCAGAGAGCGGGGCGAGGGCTATGGCTACACCTTC
CDR3aa: CASSRERGEGYGYTF

v_gene: TRBV24-1
j_gene: TRBJ1-4
d_gene: TRBD1
abundance: -
CDR3nt: TGTGCCACCAGTGACCCGGGACAGGGGGATGAAAAACTGTTTTTT
CDR3aa: CATSDPGQGDEKLFF

v_gene: TRBV20-1
j_gene: TRBJ2-3
d_gene: -
abundance: -
CDR3nt: TGCAGTGCGGCCCGCACAGATACGCAGTATTTT
CDR3aa: CSAARTDTQYF

v_gene: TRBV7-2
j_gene: TRBJ2-1
d_gene: TRBD2
abundance: -
CDR3nt: TGTGCCAGCAGCTTAGGACTAGCCAGGGACAATGAGCAGTTCTTC
CDR3aa: CASSLGLARDNEQFF

v_gene: TRBV6-5
j_gene: TRBJ1-1
d_gene: -
abundance: -
CDR3nt: TGTGCCAGCGGGAGTTTACAGAACACTGAAGCTTTCTTT
CDR3aa: CASGSLQNTEAFF

v_gene: TRBV5-1
j_gene: TRBJ2-7
d_gene: -
abundance: -
CDR3nt: TGCGCCAGCAGCTTGGTTTGGGGGCGGACCTACGAGCAGTACTTC
CDR3aa: CASSLVWGRTYEQYF

v_gene: TRBV7-2
j_gene: TRBJ2-2
d_gene: TRBD1
abundance: -
CDR3nt: TGTGCCAGCAGCCGTCCCGGGACAGGGGGCTACGACACCGGGGAGCTGTTTTTT
CDR3aa: CASSRPGTGGYDTGELFF